Following are 3 T cell receptor beta chains from one sample sequenced in a study of T cell clonotyping in hematopoietic cell transplantation. The repertoire was sequenced with immunoSEQ multiplex PCR; TCRdb's copy has only in-frame clones and lacks some. Of about 29,000 clones in the sample, around 90% were seen once. Sequenced here: PBMCs, sampled 100 days after allogeneic stem cell transplant. These receptor sequences come from a female patient in her fifties who had an allogeneic stem cell transplant from a related donor, so the T cells may come from the graft donor. Some clones in this sample may be carry-over from other donors' samples.

V and J are TRBV9 and TRBJ2-7; 8 bases agree with TRBD2. CDR1 is SGDLS and CDR2 is YYNGEE in the germline V gene. The trim removed 0 bases at V and 6 bases at J, leaving 17 bases unmatched. The CDR3 consists of 18 residues. Here the CDR3 reads CASSVGGGLGVDGFEQYF. Written as DNA, the CDR3 is TGTGCCAGCAGCGTAGGGGGGGGACTAGGAGTAGACGGCTTCGAGCAGTACTTC.

The chain carries TRBV6-5 and TRBJ1-2; no clear D gene. Germline V gives CDR1 MNHEY, CDR2 SVGAGI. The CDR3 has 13 amino acids. Trimming stripped 2 bases from V and 1 base from J, with 5 bases between. The CDR3 nucleotides are TGTGCCAGCAGTTACAGAAGTAACTATGGCTACACCTTC. Its protein product is CASSYRSNYGYTF.

This clone was detected only once. The gene calls are TRBV28 and TRBJ2-5, with 8 bases that match TRBD2. There are 16 residues in the CDR3. J lost 2 bases, V lost 5 bases, and 10 bases had no gene match. CDR1 and CDR2 from the germline V gene are MDHEN and SYDVKM. CDR3: CASSRRVAGLQETQYF. The DNA for the CDR3 is TGTGCCAGCAGTCGTCGGGTAGCGGGGCTTCAAGAGACCCAGTACTTC.